A single sample gave rise to the 14 T cell receptor beta chains below, sequenced in a study of OX40 agonist ivuxolimab in advanced cancers. Profiled with immunoSEQ multiplex PCR; TCRdb holds only in-frame clones, not every one. The sample comprises more than 20,000 clones, just over 90% of which are singletons, and nearly 60% rests with the top ten. The sequencing used CD4+ or CD8+ T cells sorted from blood, collected in a trial of the OX40 agonist ivuxolimab. Receptor source: an adult with an advanced solid tumor such as melanoma, head and neck, liver or kidney cancer.

This sequence joins TRBV6-6 and TRBJ2-3; 7 bases are shared with TRBD1. V shed 2 bases and J 2 bases; nucleotides not matched to a gene: 4. Germline CDR1 MNHNY, CDR2 SVGAGI (reference sequence). The CDR3 spans 15 residues. In DNA form, the CDR3 reads TGTGCCAGCAGTTACCCCGGACAGGCCACAGATACGCAGTATTTT. Translating it yields CASSYPGQATDTQYF.

The chain recombines TRBV6-5 with TRBJ1-5, with D possibly being TRBD1 (6 bases). The germline V gene encodes CDR1 MNHEY and CDR2 SVGAGI. V lost 5 bases and J lost 0, with 11 bases in between. This CDR3 spans 15 amino acids. CDR3 sequence: CASSLRQASNQPQHF. The CDR3 DNA is TGTGCCAGCAGTCTAAGACAGGCTAGCAATCAGCCCCAGCATTTT.

The rearrangement uses TRBV7-6 and TRBJ1-4; weak D call: TRBD1 (5 bases). Trimming removed 1 base at V and 8 bases at J, with 14 bases between. This CDR3 spans 15 amino acids. Germline V gene lookup returns CDR1 SGHVS and CDR2 FNYEAQ. In nucleotides, the CDR3 is TGTGCCAGCAGCTTAGGATCGGGGGGGATCGAAAAACTGTTTTTT. This sequence encodes CASSLGSGGIEKLFF.

The CDR3 coding sequence is TGTGCCAGCACCAAAATCCGGGACAGCTACAATGAGCAGTTCTTC. Its translation is CASTKIRDSYNEQFF. This rearrangement joins TRBV13 to TRBJ2-1; 7 bases match TRBD1. Trimming removed 7 bases from V and 3 bases from J; junction bases left unmatched: 9. There are 15 residues in the CDR3. The V gene's germline CDR1 is PRHDT and CDR2 FYEKMQ (reference sequence).

This rearrangement joins TRBV4-1 to TRBJ1-1; 7 bases agree with TRBD1. This CDR3 comprises 15 residues. Unmatched junction bases numbered 5, after V lost 4 bases and J lost 0 bases. Germline V gene sequence: CDR1 MGHRA, CDR2 YSYEKL. CDR3 in DNA: TGCGCCAGCAGCCTTTCGACAGGGATGAACACTGAAGCTTTCTTT. This encodes CASSLSTGMNTEAFF.

This sequence joins TRBV6-5 and TRBJ1-4; D is perhaps TRBD1 (5 bases). CDR1 and CDR2 (germline): MNHEY, SVGAGI. The V gene lost 6 bases and the J gene lost 5 bases, with 13 bases spanning the gap. There are 14 residues in the CDR3. CDR3 nucleotide sequence: TGTGCCAGCAGACGTGGGGGGGAGAATGAAAAACTGTTTTTT. Translation gives CASRRGGENEKLFF.

The chain couples TRBV5-1 to TRBJ2-5; 10 nucleotides match TRBD1. Germline V gene sequence: CDR1 SGHRS, CDR2 YFSETQ. Unmatched junction bases numbered 3, after V lost 0 bases and J lost 1 base. The CDR3 covers 16 residues. The CDR3 spells CASSLGRTGGQETQYF. The DNA of the CDR3 is TGCGCCAGCAGCTTGGGTAGGACAGGGGGCCAAGAGACCCAGTACTTC.

The genes are TRBV7-6 and TRBJ2-1, with 11 nucleotides matching TRBD2. The CDR3 consists of 16 residues. In germline, CDR1 is SGHVS, CDR2 FNYEAQ. Trimming at V came to 5 bases and at J to 6 bases, leaving 9 bases not matched to a gene. The CDR3, as DNA: TGTGCCAGCAGCGCAATAGCGGGGGGGCCTTTCAATGAGCAGTTCTTC. This encodes CASSAIAGGPFNEQFF.

The chain combines TRBV7-9 with TRBJ1-2; D call uncertain. The CDR3 runs 15 residues. Germline CDR1 reads SEHNR; CDR2 reads FQNEAQ (reference sequence). Trimming removed 2 bases at V and 0 bases at J, with 10 bases between. CDR3 amino acids: CASSLLDRANYGYTF. Here the CDR3 DNA reads TGTGCCAGCAGCTTACTGGACCGGGCTAACTATGGCTACACCTTC.

This clone was seen only once. This sequence joins TRBV6-1 and TRBJ2-3, with D hard to call. V lost 7 bases and J 2 bases, leaving 13 bases between the germline ends. Per the germline V gene, CDR1 is MNHNS and CDR2 is SASEGT. CDR3 length equals 14 residues. CDR3 amino acids: CASIKEMVTDTQYF. The CDR3, as DNA: TGTGCCAGCATCAAGGAGATGGTCACAGATACGCAGTATTTT.

This chain links TRBV7-9 with TRBJ1-5, with TRBD1 matching 7 bases. This CDR3 region has 13 residues. J was trimmed by 5 bases and V by 6 bases; bases with no gene match: 4. The V gene's germline CDR1 is SEHNR and CDR2 FQNEAQ (reference sequence). CDR3 nucleotides: TGTGCCAGCAGTTATACAGGGGATCAGCCCCAGCATTTT. Translating gives CASSYTGDQPQHF.

The rearrangement joins TRBV19 to TRBJ1-5, with D unclear. CDR1 and CDR2 (germline): LNHDA, SQIVND (reference sequence). V was shortened by 0 bases and J by 5 bases, with 14 bases between the two germline ends. CDR3 size: 16 residues. CDR3 in DNA: TGTGCCAGTAGTATAGACCAGCCCTCCGGATATCAGCCCCAGCATTTT. This translates into CASSIDQPSGYQPQHF.

This chain joins TRBV19 and TRBJ2-7; 8 bases line up with TRBD2. CDR3 length equals 14 residues. Germline assignment: CDR1 LNHDA and CDR2 SQIVND (reference sequence). J was trimmed by 2 bases and V by 3 bases; bases with no gene match: 3. CDR3 protein: CASSMDGGAYEQYF. DNA for the CDR3: TGTGCCAGTAGTATGGACGGGGGGGCCTACGAGCAGTACTTC.

The CDR3 spells CASSQSGRTDTQYF. In DNA form, the CDR3 reads TGCGCCAGCAGTCAATCCGGACGCACAGATACGCAGTATTTT. The chain is built from TRBV23-1 and TRBJ2-3, with no clear D. TRBV23-1 has ORF status, its function being uncertain. The CDR3 has 14 amino acids. V shed 0 bases and J shed 1 base, with 5 bases lying between them.